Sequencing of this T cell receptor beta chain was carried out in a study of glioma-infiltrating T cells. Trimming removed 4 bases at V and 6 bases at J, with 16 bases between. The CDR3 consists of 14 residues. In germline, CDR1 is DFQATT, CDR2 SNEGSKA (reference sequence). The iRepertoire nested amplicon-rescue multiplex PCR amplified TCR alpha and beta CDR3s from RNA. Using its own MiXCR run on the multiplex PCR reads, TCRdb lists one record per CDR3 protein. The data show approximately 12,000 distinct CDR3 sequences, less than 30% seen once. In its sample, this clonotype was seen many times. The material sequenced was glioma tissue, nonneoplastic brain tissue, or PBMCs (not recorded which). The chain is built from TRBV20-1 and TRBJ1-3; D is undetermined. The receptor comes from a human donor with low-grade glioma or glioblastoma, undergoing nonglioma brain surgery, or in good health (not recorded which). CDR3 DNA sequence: TGCAGTGCTACCCCCGCAGGCTCGGTAAACACCATATATTTT. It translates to CSATPAGSVNTIYF.